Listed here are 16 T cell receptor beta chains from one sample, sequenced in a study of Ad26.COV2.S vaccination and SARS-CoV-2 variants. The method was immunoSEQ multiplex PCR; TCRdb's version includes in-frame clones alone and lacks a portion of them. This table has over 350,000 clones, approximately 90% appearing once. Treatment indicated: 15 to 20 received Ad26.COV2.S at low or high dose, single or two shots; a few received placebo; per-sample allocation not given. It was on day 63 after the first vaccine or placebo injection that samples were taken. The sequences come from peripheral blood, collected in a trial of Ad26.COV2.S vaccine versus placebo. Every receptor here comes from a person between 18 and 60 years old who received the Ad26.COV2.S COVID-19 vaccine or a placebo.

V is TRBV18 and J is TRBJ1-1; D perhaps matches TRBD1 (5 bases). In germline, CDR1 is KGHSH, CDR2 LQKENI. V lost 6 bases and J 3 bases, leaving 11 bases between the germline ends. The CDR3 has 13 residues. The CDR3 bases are TGTGCCAGCTCTAATGCGGGGCACACTGAAGCTTTCTTT. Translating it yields CASSNAGHTEAFF.

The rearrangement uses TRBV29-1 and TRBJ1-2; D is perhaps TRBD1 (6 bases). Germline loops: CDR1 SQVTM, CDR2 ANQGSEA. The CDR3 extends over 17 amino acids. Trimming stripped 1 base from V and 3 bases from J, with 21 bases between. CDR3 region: CSVEGTLNRVSHYGYTF. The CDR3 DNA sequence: TGCAGCGTTGAAGGAACTTTGAACAGGGTATCGCACTATGGCTACACCTTC.

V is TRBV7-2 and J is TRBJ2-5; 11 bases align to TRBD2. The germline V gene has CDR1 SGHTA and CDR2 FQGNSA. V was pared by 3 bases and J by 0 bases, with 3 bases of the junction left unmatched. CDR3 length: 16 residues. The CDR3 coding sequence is TGTGCCAGCAGCTTTAGCGGGGGGGAGTACCAAGAGACCCAGTACTTC. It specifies CASSFSGGEYQETQYF.

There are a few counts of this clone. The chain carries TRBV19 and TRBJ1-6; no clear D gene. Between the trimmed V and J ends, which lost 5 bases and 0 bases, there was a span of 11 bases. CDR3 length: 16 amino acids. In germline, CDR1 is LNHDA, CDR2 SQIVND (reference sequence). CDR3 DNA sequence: TGTGCCAGTAGTCCCAAGGGTTTCTCCTATAATTCACCCCTCCACTTT. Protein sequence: CASSPKGFSYNSPLHF.

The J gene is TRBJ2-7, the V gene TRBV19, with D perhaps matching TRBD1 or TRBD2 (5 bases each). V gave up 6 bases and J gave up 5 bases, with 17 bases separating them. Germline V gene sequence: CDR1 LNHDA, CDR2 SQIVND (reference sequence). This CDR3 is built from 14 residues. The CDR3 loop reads CASSPSGATNEQYF. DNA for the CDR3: TGTGCCAGTAGCCCTTCCGGGGCGACGAACGAGCAGTACTTC.

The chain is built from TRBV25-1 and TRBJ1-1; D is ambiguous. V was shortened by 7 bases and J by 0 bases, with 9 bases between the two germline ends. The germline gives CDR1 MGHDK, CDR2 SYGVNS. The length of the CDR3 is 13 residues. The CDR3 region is CASTLGMNTEAFF. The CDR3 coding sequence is TGTGCCAGCACTCTCGGAATGAACACTGAAGCTTTCTTT.

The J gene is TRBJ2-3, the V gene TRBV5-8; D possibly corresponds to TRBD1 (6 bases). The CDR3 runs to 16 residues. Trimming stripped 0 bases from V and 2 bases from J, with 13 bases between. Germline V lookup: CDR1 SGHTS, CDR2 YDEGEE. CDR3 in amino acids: CASSLAQGSSTDTQYF. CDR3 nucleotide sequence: TGTGCCAGCAGCTTGGCCCAGGGGTCTTCCACAGATACGCAGTATTTT.

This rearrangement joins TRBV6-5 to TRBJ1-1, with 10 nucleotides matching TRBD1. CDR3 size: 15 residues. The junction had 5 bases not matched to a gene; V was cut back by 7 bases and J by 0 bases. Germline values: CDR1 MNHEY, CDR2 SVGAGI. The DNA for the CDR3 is TGTGCCAGCAACCGACAGGGGGCCTTGAACACTGAAGCTTTCTTT. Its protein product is CASNRQGALNTEAFF.

CDR3: CASSTGTSGGGETQYF. CDR3 coding DNA: TGTGCCAGCAGTACCGGGACTAGCGGGGGAGGCGAGACCCAGTACTTC. This chain uses TRBV6-6 with TRBJ2-5, with TRBD2 matching over 14 bases. Germline-derived CDR1 and CDR2 are MNHNY and SVGAGI (reference sequence). Trimming cost V 5 bases and J 5 bases; bases outside gene matches: 7. The CDR3 is made up of 16 amino acids.

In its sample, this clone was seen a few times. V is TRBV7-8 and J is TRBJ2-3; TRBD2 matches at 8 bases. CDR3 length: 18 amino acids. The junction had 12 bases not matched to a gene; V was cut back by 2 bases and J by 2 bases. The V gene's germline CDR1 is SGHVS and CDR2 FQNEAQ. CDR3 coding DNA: TGTGCCAGCAGCTTACCGGCCGCCGGGGGGGAGAACACAGATACGCAGTATTTT. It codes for CASSLPAAGGENTDTQYF. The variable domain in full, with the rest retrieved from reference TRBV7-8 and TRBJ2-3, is GAGVSQSPRYKVAKRGQDVALRCDPISGHVSLFWYQQALGQGPEFLTYFQNEAQLDKSGLPSDRFFAERPEGSVSTLKIQRTQQEDSAVYLCASSLPAAGGENTDTQYFGPGTRLTVL.

In DNA form, the CDR3 reads TGTGCCAGCAGCGTATCCGGGACGGTGGGGATGAACACTGAAGCTTTCTTT. It encodes CASSVSGTVGMNTEAFF. The chain employs TRBV7-2 and TRBJ1-1, with D tentatively TRBD1 (5 bases). The CDR3 covers 17 residues. V lost 5 bases and J lost 0, with 19 bases in between. CDR1 is SGHTA, CDR2 FQGNSA, per germline.

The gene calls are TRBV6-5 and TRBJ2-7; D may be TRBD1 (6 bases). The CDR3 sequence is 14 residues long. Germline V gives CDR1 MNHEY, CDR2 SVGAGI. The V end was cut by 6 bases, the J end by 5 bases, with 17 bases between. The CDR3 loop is CASSLETGRHEQYF. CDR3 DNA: TGTGCCAGCAGCCTTGAAACAGGGCGACACGAGCAGTACTTC.

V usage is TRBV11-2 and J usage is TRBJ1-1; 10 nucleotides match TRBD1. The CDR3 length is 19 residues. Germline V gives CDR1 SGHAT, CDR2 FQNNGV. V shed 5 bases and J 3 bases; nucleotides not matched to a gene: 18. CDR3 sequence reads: CASSQPTGQGIFSHTEAFF. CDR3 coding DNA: TGTGCCAGCAGCCAACCTACGGGACAGGGGATTTTTTCGCACACTGAAGCTTTCTTT.

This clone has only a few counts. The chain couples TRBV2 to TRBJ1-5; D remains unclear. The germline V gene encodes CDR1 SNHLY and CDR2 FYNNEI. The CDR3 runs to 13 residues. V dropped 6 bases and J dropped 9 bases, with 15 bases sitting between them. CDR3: CASRVDTGGPQHF. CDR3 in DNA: TGTGCCAGCAGAGTTGACACGGGCGGGCCCCAGCATTTT.

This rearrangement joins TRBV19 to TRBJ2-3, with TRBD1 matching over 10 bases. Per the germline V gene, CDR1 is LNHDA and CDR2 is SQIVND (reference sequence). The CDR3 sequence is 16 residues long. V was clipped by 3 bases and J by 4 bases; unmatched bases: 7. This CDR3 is CASSMGSTGGADTQYF. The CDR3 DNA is TGTGCCAGTAGTATGGGATCGACAGGGGGCGCAGATACGCAGTATTTT.

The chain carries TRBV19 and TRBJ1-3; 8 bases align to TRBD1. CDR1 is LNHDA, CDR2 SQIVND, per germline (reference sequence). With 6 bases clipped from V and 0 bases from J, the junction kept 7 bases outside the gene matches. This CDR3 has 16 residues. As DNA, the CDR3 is TGTGCCAGTAGGACTCTGGGGACAGGCTCTGGAAACACCATATATTTT. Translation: CASRTLGTGSGNTIYF. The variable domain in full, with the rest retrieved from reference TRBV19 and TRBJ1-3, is DGGITQSPKYLFRKEGQNVTLSCEQNLNHDAMYWYRQDPGQGLRLIYYSQIVNDFQKGDIAEGYSVSREKKESFPLTVTSAQKNPTAFYLCASRTLGTGSGNTIYFGEGSWLTVV.